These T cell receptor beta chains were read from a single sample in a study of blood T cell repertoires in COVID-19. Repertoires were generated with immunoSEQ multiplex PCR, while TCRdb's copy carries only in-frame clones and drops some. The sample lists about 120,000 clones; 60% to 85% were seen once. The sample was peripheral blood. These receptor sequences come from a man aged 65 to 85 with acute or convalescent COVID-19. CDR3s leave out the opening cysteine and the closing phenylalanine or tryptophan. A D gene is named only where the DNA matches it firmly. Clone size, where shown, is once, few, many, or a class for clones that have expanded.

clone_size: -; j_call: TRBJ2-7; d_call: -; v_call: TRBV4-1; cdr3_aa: ASSRLGEQY
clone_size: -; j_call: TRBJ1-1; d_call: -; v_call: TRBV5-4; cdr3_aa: ASSQTNTGNTEAF
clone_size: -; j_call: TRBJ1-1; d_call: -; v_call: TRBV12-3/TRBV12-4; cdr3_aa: ASTRMNTEAF
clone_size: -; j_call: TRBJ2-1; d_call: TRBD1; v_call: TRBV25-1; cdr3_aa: ASSESGQGKNEQF
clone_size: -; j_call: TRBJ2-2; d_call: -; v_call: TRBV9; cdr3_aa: ASSAQGPGELF
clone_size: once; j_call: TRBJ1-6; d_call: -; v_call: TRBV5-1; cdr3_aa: ASSSRETYNSPLH
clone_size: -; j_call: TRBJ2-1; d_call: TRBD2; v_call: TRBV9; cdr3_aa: ASSVGTSGNNEQF
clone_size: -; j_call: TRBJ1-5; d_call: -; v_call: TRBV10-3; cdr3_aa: AISDRGNQPQH
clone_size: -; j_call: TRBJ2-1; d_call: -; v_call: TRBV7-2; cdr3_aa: ASSLALAANEQF
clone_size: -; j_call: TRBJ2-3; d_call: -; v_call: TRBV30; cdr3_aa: AWSFAGLPPYTQY
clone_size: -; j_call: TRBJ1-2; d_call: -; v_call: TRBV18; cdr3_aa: ASSPDIGGYT
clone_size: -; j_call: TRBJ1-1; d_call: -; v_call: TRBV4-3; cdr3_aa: ASSPQVAVDTEAF
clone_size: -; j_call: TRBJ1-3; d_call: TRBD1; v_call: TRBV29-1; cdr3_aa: SGQGPGNTIY
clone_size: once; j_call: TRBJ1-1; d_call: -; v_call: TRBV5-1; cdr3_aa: ASSLVPPAGLLNTEAF
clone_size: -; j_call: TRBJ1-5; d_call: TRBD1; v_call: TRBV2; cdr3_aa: ASKLTGLDSNQPQH
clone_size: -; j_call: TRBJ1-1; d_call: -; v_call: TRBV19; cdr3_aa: ASSIIRVDTMNTEAF
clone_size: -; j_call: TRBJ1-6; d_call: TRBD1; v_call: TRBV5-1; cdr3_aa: ASSLEGTANSPLH
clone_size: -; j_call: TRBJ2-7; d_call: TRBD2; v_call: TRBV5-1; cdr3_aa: ASSLDSAGGYYEQY
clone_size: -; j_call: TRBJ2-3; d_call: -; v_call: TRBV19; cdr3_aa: ASSPQGPTSTDTQY
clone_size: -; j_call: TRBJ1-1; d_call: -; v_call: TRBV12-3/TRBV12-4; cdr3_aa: ASSYTGEAF
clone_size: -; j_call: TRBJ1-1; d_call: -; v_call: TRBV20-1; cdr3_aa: SASRPGDTEAF
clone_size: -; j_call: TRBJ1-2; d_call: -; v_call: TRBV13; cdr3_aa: ASSTSGYGYT
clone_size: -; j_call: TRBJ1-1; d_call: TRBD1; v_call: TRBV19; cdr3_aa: ASRQGANPLEAF
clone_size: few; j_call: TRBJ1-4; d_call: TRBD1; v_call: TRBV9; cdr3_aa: ASSISGTGPEKLF
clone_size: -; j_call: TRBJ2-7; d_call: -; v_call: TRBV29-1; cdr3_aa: SVGSSENYEQY
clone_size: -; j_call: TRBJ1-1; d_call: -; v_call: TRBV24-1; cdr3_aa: ATSETLGTEAF
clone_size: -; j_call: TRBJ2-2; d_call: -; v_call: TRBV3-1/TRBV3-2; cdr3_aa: ASSRSGLGAGELF
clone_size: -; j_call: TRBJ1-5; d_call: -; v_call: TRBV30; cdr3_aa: AWSSGTPDRPQH
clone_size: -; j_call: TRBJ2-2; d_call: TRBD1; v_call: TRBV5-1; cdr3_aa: ASSLGDREVLTGELF
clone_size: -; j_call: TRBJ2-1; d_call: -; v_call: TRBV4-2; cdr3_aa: ASSQDSLENNEQF
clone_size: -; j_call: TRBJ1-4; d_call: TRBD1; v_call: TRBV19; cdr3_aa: ASSIGTGVPEKLF
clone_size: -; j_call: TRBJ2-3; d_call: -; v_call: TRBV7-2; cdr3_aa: ASSLERERADTQY
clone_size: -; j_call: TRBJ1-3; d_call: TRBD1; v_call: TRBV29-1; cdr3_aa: SVGTGGNTIY
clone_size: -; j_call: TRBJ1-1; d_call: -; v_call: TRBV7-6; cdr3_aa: ASSSTVGTEAF
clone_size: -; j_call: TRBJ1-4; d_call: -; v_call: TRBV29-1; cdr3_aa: SVGGGNEKLF
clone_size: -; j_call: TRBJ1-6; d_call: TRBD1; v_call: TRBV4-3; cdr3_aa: ASSDRDSGNSPLH
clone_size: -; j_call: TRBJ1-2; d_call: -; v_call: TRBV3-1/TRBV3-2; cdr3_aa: ASSGTGVYGYT
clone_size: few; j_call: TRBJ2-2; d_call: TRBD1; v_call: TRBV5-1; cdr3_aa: ASARTGNSNTGELF
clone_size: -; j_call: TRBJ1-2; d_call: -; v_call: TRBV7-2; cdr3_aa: ASSPPGSVYGYT
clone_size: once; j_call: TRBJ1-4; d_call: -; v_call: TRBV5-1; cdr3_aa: ASSYGQRNEKLF
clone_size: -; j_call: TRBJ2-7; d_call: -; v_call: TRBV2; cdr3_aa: ASSEALGRVYEQY
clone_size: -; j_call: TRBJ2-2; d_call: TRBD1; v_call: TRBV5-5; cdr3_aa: ASSWTGGWYTGELF
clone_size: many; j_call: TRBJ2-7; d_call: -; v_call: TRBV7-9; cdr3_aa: ASSLIAGMGEQY
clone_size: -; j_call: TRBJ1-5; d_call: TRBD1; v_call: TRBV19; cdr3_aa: ASMSGTGGLQPQH
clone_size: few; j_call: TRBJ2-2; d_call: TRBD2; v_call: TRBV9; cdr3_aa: ASSVTLAGGNTGELF
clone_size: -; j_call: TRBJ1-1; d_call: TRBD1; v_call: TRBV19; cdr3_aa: ASSIGQGAAEAF
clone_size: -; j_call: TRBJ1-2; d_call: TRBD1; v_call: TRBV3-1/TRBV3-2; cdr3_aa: ASSQDASGGSLNGYT
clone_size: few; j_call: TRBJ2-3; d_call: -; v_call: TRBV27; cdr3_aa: ASSLSGFWGEDTQY
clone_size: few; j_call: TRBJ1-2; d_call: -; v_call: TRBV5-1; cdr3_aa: ASSLDRLYYGYT
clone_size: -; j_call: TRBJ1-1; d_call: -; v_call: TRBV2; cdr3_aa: ASRTRGKAEAF
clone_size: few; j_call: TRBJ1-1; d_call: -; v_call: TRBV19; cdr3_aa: ASSTLNIQGWVTEAF
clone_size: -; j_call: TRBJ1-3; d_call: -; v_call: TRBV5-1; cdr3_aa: ASSLQGGNTIY
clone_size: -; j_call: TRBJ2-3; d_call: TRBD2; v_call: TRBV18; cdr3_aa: ASSSGLAAVTDTQY
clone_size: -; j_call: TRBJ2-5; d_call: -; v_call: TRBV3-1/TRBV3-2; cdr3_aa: ASSLRAGWSQETQY
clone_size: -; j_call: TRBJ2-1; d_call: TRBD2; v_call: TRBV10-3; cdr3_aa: AISESPSGGAWEQF
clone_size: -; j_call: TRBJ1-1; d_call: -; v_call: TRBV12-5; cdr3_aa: ASGLAQQLRAF
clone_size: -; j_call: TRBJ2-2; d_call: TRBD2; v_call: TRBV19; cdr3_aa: ASSWTSGGPSNTGELF